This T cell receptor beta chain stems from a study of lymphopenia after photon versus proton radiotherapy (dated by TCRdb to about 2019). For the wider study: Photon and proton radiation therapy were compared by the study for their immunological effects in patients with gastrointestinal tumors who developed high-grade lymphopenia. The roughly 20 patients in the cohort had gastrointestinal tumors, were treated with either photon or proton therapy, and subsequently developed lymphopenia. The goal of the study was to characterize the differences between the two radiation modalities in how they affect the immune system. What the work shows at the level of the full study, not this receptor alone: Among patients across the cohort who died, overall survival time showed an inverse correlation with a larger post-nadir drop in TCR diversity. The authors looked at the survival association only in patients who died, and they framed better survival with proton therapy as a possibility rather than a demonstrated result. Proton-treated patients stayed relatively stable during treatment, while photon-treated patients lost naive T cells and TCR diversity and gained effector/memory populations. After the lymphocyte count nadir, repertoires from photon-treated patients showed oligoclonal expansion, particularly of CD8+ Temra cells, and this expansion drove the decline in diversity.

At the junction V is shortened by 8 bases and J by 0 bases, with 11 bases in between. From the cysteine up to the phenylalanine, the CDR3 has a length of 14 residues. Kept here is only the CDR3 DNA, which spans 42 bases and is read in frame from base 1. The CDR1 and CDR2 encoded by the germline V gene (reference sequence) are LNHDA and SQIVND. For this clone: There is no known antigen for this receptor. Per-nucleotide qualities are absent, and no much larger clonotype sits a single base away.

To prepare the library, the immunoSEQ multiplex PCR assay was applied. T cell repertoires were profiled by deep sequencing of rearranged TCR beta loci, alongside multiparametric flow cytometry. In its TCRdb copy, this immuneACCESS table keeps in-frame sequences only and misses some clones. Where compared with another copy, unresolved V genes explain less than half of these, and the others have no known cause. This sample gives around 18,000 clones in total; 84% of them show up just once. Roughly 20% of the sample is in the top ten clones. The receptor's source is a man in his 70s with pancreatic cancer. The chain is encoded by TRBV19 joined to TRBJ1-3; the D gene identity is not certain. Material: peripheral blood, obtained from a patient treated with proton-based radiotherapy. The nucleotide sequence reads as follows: TGTGCCAGTTCGACAACATTCTCTGGAAACACCATATATTTT. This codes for CASSTTFSGNTIYF. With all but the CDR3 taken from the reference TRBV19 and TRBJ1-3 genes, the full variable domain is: DGGITQSPKYLFRKEGQNVTLSCEQNLNHDAMYWYRQDPGQGLRLIYYSQIVNDFQKGDIAEGYSVSREKKESFPLTVTSAQKNPTAFYLCASSTTFSGNTIYFGEGSWLTVV.